A single sample is the source of the 27 T cell receptor beta chains below, sequenced in a study of radiation and T cells in renal cell carcinoma. Assay used: immunoSEQ multiplex PCR; TCRdb lists only in-frame clones, some missing. The data contain roughly 45,000 clones, 82% of them singletons. Stated time point: blood 4 weeks post-SBRT, at nephrectomy. Treatment: 15 Gy SBRT to primary tumor, nephrectomy 4 weeks later. The sample in question was blood, obtained from a patient whose treatment included radiotherapy and nephrectomy. All receptors come from a woman aged 70-85 years with renal cell carcinoma.

This chain connects TRBV4-2 to TRBJ1-5; possibly TRBD1 for D (6 bases). The V and J ends lost 0 bases and 7 bases respectively, with 13 bases between them. This CDR3 is 15 amino acids long. Germline CDR1 reads LGHNA; CDR2 reads YNFKEQ. The CDR3 DNA reads TGTGCCAGCAGCCAAGAAGGCAGGGGTGGACAGCCCCAGCATTTT. Encoded protein: CASSQEGRGGQPQHF.

This clone was picked up a small number of times. The V gene is TRBV19, the J gene TRBJ1-2; D ambiguous. V dropped 2 bases and J dropped 3 bases, with 13 bases sitting between them. This CDR3 contains 15 residues. Germline values: CDR1 LNHDA, CDR2 SQIVND (reference sequence). CDR3 in amino acids: CASSISARIDYGYTF. CDR3 coding DNA: TGTGCCAGTAGTATATCGGCCAGGATAGACTATGGCTACACCTTC.

This chain links TRBV5-6 with TRBJ1-1; 12 bases are a match to TRBD1. This CDR3 has 16 residues. The J segment lost 3 bases and the V segment lost 4 bases, leaving 7 bases of the junction unmatched. Germline CDR1 and CDR2: SGHDT and YYEEEE. The DNA for the CDR3 is TGTGCCAGCAGCGTCCGGGACAGGGGGCTACACACTGAAGCTTTCTTT. Residues: CASSVRDRGLHTEAFF.

The rearrangement links TRBV2 to TRBJ2-1; 8 bases match TRBD2. This CDR3 has 15 amino acids. The germline CDR1 and CDR2 sequences are SNHLY and FYNNEI. Trimming removed 10 bases from V and 3 bases from J; junction bases left unmatched: 11. The CDR3 DNA reads as TGTGCCACCTCGGGAGGGACAACGCGCTACAATGAGCAGTTCTTC. This encodes CATSGGTTRYNEQFF.

The chain joins TRBV6-1 to TRBJ1-3, with 7 bases lining up with TRBD1. This CDR3 has 15 residues. Germline CDR1 is MNHNS and CDR2 is SASEGT. Trimming at V came to 7 bases and at J to 2 bases, leaving 8 bases not matched to a gene. This CDR3 reads CASIQSQGTGNTIYF. In DNA, the CDR3 is TGTGCCAGCATACAATCACAGGGGACTGGAAACACCATATATTTT.

The V call is TRBV7-9, the J call TRBJ1-2; D is possibly TRBD1 (5 bases). CDR1 is SEHNR, CDR2 FQNEAQ, per germline (reference sequence). CDR3 length equals 15 residues. Trimming stripped 1 base from V and 4 bases from J, with 13 bases between. The CDR3 sequence is CASSLEIAGPYGYTF. The CDR3 nucleotides are TGTGCCAGCAGCTTAGAAATCGCGGGGCCCTATGGCTACACCTTC.

The chain links TRBV5-1 to TRBJ2-7; D perhaps matches TRBD1 (5 bases). The CDR3 covers 14 residues. Germline values: CDR1 SGHRS, CDR2 YFSETQ. V was trimmed by 4 bases and J by 5 bases, leaving 16 bases between them. The CDR3 loop is CASSPFQGGNEQYF. CDR3 DNA: TGCGCCAGCAGCCCGTTCCAGGGTGGCAACGAGCAGTACTTC.

The V call is TRBV11-2, the J call TRBJ1-2; D is undetermined. Per the germline V gene, CDR1 is SGHAT and CDR2 is FQNNGV. The CDR3 is 14 residues long. V lost 6 bases, J lost 8 bases, and 19 bases lay in between. CDR3 amino acids: CASRPVRSRSGYTF. CDR3 DNA: TGTGCCAGCAGACCGGTGCGGAGCCGGTCGGGCTACACCTTC.

The chain carries TRBV6-6 and TRBJ1-6; possibly TRBD1 for D (5 bases). There are 16 residues in the CDR3. V was cut by 2 bases and J by 7 bases, with 15 bases left in between. The germline V gene has CDR1 MNHNY and CDR2 SVGAGI (reference sequence). The CDR3 nucleotides are TGTGCCAGCAGTTACATGATAGGACAACGAAATTCACCCCTCCACTTT. It specifies CASSYMIGQRNSPLHF.

This clone was seen only once. The chain recombines TRBV29-1 with TRBJ2-2; D assignment may be TRBD1 or TRBD2 (7 bases each). This CDR3 is 14 amino acids long. The germline gives CDR1 SQVTM, CDR2 ANQGSEA. The CDR3 loop reads CISGGATNTGELFF. The CDR3 region has the DNA TGCATTTCAGGGGGGGCCACGAACACCGGGGAGCTGTTTTTT.

This clone was seen more than once but under ten times. The V gene is TRBV2, the J gene TRBJ1-1, with D possibly matching TRBD1 (5 bases). Between the trimmed V and J ends, which lost 9 bases and 5 bases, there was a span of 22 bases. Germline lookup yields CDR1 SNHLY and CDR2 FYNNEI. This CDR3 spans 15 amino acids. This CDR3 is CASYGGPGRQTEAFF. The CDR3 nucleotides are TGTGCCAGTTACGGAGGGCCGGGACGTCAGACTGAAGCTTTCTTT.

The chain recombines TRBV11-2 with TRBJ1-4, with D hard to call. The CDR3 is 15 amino acids. Trimming removed 1 base from V and 3 bases from J, with 9 bases in between. Germline assignment: CDR1 SGHAT and CDR2 FQNNGV. CDR3 nucleotide sequence: TGTGCCAGCAGCTTAGGGAACGGGGCTAATGAAAAACTGTTTTTT. Protein sequence: CASSLGNGANEKLFF.

V is TRBV10-3 and J is TRBJ2-1, with D perhaps assigned TRBD1 or TRBD2 (7 bases each). Germline V lookup: CDR1 ENHRY, CDR2 SYGVKD. The CDR3 contains 13 residues. V was shortened by 7 bases and J by 4 bases, with 11 bases between the two germline ends. As DNA, the CDR3 is TGTGCCATCAAGCGGGACAGATACAATGAGCAGTTCTTC. This gives the protein CAIKRDRYNEQFF.

V usage is TRBV10-1 and J usage is TRBJ2-6; D remains unclear. The CDR3 length is 19 residues. Trimming pared 5 bases from V and 1 base from J, leaving 21 bases between. CDR1 is WNHNN and CDR2 is SYGVQD in the germline V gene (reference sequence). The CDR3, as DNA: TGCGCCAGCAGTTATGCCCGAGACAAGGGATGGTCTGGGGCCAACGTCCTGACTTTC. It is translated as CASSYARDKGWSGANVLTF.

The V call is TRBV6-5, the J call TRBJ1-5; D is uncertain. V gave up 4 bases and J gave up 0 bases, with 10 bases separating them. CDR3 size: 15 residues. Germline V CDR1 and CDR2: MNHEY, SVGAGI. CDR3 nucleotides: TGTGCCAGCAGTTTACTATCTTCTAGCAATCAGCCCCAGCATTTT. This gives the protein CASSLLSSSNQPQHF.

The V call is TRBV7-8, the J call TRBJ1-1, with D possibly TRBD1 on 5 matching bases. This CDR3 is 14 amino acids long. The V end lost 2 bases, the J end lost 5 bases, and 12 bases lay between the germline ends. Germline V lookup: CDR1 SGHVS, CDR2 FQNEAQ. Here the CDR3 reads CASSLPGARTEAFF. CDR3 nucleotide sequence: TGTGCCAGCAGCTTACCCGGGGCGCGAACTGAAGCTTTCTTT.

The V call is TRBV27, the J call TRBJ1-5; TRBD1 is a possible D gene (6 bases). Trimming left V 2 bases short and J 0 bases short, with 8 bases between. The germline gives CDR1 MNHEY, CDR2 SMNVEV (reference sequence). The CDR3 has 15 residues. This chain's CDR3 is CASSLEGDSNQPQHF. CDR3 coding DNA: TGTGCCAGCAGTTTAGAGGGGGATAGCAATCAGCCCCAGCATTTT.

This CDR3 is CASSDRRDRGYGYTF. The CDR3 region has the DNA TGCGCCAGCAGCGACCGGAGGGACAGGGGTTATGGCTACACCTTC. The V gene is TRBV10-1, the J gene TRBJ1-2, with 10 bases lining up with TRBD1. V was pared by 6 bases and J by 5 bases, with 9 bases of the junction left unmatched. Germline V gene data show CDR1 as WNHNN and CDR2 as SYGVQD (reference sequence). The CDR3 contains 15 residues.

The chain employs TRBV7-9 and TRBJ2-3; D may be TRBD2 (5 bases). Between the trimmed V and J ends, which lost 7 bases and 2 bases, there was a span of 13 bases. CDR3 size: 14 residues. Germline V gives CDR1 SEHNR, CDR2 FQNEAQ (reference sequence). The CDR3: CASNRAEPTDTQYF. CDR3 sequence (DNA): TGTGCCAGCAATCGAGCGGAGCCCACAGATACGCAGTATTTT. Complete variable domain (other parts from reference TRBV7-9 and TRBJ2-3): DTGVSQNPRHKITKRGQNVTFRCDPISEHNRLYWYRQTLGQGPEFLTYFQNEAQLEKSRLLSDRFSAERPKGSFSTLEIQRTEQGDSAMYLCASNRAEPTDTQYFGPGTRLTVL.

The chain combines TRBV5-8 with TRBJ2-7, with a weak D call TRBD1 (5 bases). The CDR3 has 14 residues. Trimming removed 2 bases from V and 6 bases from J, with 15 bases in between. Germline lookup yields CDR1 SGHTS and CDR2 YDEGEE. Here the CDR3 DNA reads TGTGCCAGCAGCTTCATCCCAGGGAAGGGCGAGCAGTACTTC. Protein product: CASSFIPGKGEQYF.

The chain has TRBV19 and TRBJ2-1; the D call may be TRBD1 or TRBD2 (5 bases each). Per the germline V gene, CDR1 is LNHDA and CDR2 is SQIVND (reference sequence). The CDR3 consists of 13 residues. Trimming took off 6 bases at V and 5 bases at J, with 11 bases between the two ends. The CDR3 region is CASSGVGHNEQFF. In nucleotides, the CDR3 is TGTGCCAGTAGCGGGGTGGGGCACAATGAGCAGTTCTTC.

CDR3 nucleotides: TGTGCCATCAGTGATTCCAGGTCAGGCCGATCAGGTTATAATTCACCCCTCCACTTT. It is translated as CAISDSRSGRSGYNSPLHF. This chain joins TRBV10-3 and TRBJ1-6; unclear D gene. The length of the CDR3 is 19 residues. The germline gives CDR1 ENHRY, CDR2 SYGVKD. V dropped 3 bases and J dropped 4 bases, with 22 bases sitting between them.

The chain is built from TRBV12-5 and TRBJ1-4; the D gene is possibly TRBD1 (5 bases). Between the trimmed V and J ends, which lost 0 bases and 7 bases, there was a span of 15 bases. Germline V gene lookup returns CDR1 LGHNT and CDR2 FRNRAP. The CDR3 spans 16 residues. The CDR3 loop reads CASGLVRGAGLEKLFF. CDR3 nucleotide sequence: TGTGCTAGTGGTTTGGTACGCGGGGCGGGGCTTGAAAAACTGTTTTTT.

The CDR3, as DNA: TGTGCCAGTAGTAAGATCGGGGTTTACAATGAGCAGTTCTTC. It yields the protein CASSKIGVYNEQFF. J is TRBJ2-1 and V is TRBV19, with D possibly TRBD2 on 5 matching bases. This CDR3 is built from 14 residues. The V gene's germline CDR1 is LNHDA and CDR2 SQIVND (reference sequence). Trimming took 4 bases from V and 4 from J, leaving 11 bases between them.

This sequence joins TRBV5-6 and TRBJ2-7; 8 nucleotides line up with TRBD1. CDR1 is SGHDT and CDR2 is YYEEEE in the germline V gene. The ends lost 5 bases at V and 3 bases at J; junction bases unmatched: 4. The CDR3 sequence is 13 residues long. The CDR3 sequence: CASSPDRDYEQYF. CDR3 nucleotides: TGTGCCAGCAGTCCGGACAGGGACTACGAGCAGTACTTC.

This clone came up a few times. This chain uses TRBV10-3 with TRBJ2-5; 9 nucleotides match TRBD1. The CDR3 contains 16 residues. V was clipped by 3 bases and J by 5 bases; unmatched bases: 10. Germline V gene lookup returns CDR1 ENHRY and CDR2 SYGVKD. This CDR3 is CAISDLDRGLRETQYF. Here the CDR3 DNA reads TGTGCCATCAGTGATTTGGACAGGGGTCTTCGGGAGACCCAGTACTTC.

The CDR3 coding sequence is TGTGCCAGCAGCGAACAGGGGATGAACACTGAAGCTTTCTTT. As protein: CASSEQGMNTEAFF. The gene calls are TRBV7-3 and TRBJ1-1, with 7 positions matching TRBD1. Per germline, CDR1 SGHTA and CDR2 FQGTGA. Trimming removed 5 bases from V and 0 bases from J; junction bases left unmatched: 3. This CDR3 spans 14 amino acids.